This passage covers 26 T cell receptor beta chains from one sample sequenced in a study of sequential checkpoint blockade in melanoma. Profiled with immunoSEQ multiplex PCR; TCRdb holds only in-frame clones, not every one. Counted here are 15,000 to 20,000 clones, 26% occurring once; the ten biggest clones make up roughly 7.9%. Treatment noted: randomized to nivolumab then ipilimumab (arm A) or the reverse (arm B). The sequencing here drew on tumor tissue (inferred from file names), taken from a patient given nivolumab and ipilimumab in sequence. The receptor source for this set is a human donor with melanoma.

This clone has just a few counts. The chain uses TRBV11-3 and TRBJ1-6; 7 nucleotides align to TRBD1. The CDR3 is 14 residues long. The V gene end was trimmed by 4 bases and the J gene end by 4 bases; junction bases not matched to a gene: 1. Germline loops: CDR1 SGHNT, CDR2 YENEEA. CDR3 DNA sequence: TGTGCCAGCAGCTCGACAGGGTATAATTCACCCCTCCACTTT. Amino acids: CASSSTGYNSPLHF.

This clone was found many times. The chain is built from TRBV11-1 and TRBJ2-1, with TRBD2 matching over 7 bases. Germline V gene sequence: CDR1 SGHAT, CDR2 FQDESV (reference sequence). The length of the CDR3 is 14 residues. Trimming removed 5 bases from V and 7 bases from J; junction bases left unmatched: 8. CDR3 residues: CASSPDGGGNEQFF. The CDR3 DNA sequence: TGTGCCAGCAGCCCGGACGGCGGGGGAAATGAGCAGTTCTTC. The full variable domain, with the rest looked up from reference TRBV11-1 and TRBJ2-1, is EAEVAQSPRYKITEKSQAVAFWCDPISGHATLYWYRQILGQGPELLVQFQDESVVDDSQLPKDRFSAERLKGVDSTLKIQPAELGDSAMYLCASSPDGGGNEQFFGPGTRLTVL.

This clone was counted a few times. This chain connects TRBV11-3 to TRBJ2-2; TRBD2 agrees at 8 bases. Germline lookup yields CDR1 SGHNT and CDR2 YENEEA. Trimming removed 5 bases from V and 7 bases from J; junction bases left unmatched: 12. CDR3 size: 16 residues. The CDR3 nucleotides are TGTGCCAGCAGCGCCCGGGGGGGCCGATCCCACGGGGAGCTGTTTTTT. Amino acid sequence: CASSARGGRSHGELFF.

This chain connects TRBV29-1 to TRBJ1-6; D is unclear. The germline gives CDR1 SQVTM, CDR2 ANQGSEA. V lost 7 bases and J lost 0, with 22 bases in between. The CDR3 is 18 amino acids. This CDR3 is CSGAPGSQTSSYNSPLHF. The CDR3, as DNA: TGCAGCGGTGCCCCCGGGAGTCAGACGAGCTCCTATAATTCACCCCTCCACTTT.

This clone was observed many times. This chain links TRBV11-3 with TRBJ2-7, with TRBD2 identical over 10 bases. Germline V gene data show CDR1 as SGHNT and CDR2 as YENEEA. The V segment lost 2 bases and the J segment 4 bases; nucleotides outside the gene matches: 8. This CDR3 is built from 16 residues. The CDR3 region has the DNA TGTGCCAGCAGCTTACCTAGCGGGAGTCTAGAGTACGAGCAGTACTTC. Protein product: CASSLPSGSLEYEQYF.

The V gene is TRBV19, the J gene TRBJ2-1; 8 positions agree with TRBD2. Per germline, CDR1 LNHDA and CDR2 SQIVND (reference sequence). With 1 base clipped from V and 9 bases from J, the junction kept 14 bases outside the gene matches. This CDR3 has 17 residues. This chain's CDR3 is CASSIVSTSAGRGEQFF. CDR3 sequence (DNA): TGTGCCAGTAGTATAGTTTCGACTAGCGCCGGGAGAGGTGAGCAGTTCTTC.

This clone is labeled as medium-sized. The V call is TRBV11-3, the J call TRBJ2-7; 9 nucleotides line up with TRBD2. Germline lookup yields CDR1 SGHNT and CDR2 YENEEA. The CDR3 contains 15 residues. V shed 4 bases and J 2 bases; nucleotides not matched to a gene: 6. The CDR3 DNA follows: TGTGCCAGCAGCTCCCAAGCGGGGGGACCCTACGAGCAGTACTTC. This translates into CASSSQAGGPYEQYF. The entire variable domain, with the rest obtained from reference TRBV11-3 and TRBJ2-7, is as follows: EAGVVQSPRYKIIEKKQPVAFWCNPISGHNTLYWYLQNLGQGPELLIRYENEEAVDDSQLPKDRFSAERLKGVDSTLKIQPAELGDSAVYLCASSSQAGGPYEQYFGPGTRLTVT.

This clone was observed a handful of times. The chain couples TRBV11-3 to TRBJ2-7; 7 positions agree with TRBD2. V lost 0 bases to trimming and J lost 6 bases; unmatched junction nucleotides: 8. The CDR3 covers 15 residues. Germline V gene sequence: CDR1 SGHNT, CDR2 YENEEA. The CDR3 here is CASSLEFGLVSEQYF. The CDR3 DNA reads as TGTGCCAGCAGCTTAGAGTTTGGACTAGTAAGCGAGCAGTACTTC.

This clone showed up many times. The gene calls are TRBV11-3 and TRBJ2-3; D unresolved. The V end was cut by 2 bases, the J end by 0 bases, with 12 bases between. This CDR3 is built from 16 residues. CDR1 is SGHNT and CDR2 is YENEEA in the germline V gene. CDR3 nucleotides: TGTGCCAGCAGCTTACAAGCGCAGACTAGCACAGATACGCAGTATTTT. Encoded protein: CASSLQAQTSTDTQYF.

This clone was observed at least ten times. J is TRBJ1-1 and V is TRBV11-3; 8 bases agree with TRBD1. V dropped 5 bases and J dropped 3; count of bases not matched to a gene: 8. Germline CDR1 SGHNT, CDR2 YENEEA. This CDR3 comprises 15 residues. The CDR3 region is CASSRYQGADTEAFF. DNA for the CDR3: TGTGCCAGCAGCCGATATCAGGGGGCGGACACTGAAGCTTTCTTT.

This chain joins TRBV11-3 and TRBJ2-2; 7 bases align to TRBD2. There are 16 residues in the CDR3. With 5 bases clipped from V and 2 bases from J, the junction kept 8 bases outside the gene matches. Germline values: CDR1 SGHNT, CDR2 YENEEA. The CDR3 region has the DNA TGTGCCAGCAGCCGACAACTAGCGCGAAACACCGGGGAGCTGTTTTTT. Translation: CASSRQLARNTGELFF.

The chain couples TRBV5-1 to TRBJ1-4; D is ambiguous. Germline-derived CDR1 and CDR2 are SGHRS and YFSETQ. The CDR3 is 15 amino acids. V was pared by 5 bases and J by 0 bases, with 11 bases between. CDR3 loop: CASRFAVSTNEKLFF. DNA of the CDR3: TGCGCCAGCAGGTTCGCGGTTTCAACTAATGAAAAACTGTTTTTT.

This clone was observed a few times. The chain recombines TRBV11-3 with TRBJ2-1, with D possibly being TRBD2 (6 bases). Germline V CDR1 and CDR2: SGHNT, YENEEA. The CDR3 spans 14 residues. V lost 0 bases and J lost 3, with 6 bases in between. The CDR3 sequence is CASSLEGGYNEQFF. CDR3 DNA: TGTGCCAGCAGCTTAGAGGGGGGCTACAATGAGCAGTTCTTC.

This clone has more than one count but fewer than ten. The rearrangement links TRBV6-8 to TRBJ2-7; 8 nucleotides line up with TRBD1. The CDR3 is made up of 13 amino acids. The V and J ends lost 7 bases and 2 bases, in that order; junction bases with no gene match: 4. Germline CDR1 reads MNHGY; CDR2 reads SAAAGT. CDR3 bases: TGTGCCAGCAAGATGACAGGGGCCTACGAGCAGTACTTC. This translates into CASKMTGAYEQYF.

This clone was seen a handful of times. The CDR3 loop reads CASSLGAGSESTGELFF. In nucleotides, the CDR3 is TGTGCCAGCAGCTTAGGGGCAGGTAGCGAGAGCACCGGGGAGCTGTTTTTT. This sequence joins TRBV13 and TRBJ2-2; possible D gene TRBD2, 5 bases. V was cut by 0 bases and J by 4 bases, with 15 bases left in between. The CDR3 loop spans 17 amino acids. Germline CDR1 is PRHDT and CDR2 is FYEKMQ (reference sequence).

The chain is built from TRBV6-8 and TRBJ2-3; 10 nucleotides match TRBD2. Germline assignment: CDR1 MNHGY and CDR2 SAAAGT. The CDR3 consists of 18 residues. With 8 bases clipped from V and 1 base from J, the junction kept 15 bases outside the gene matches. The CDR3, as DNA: TGTGCCAGCCTATCAGGGACTAGCGTTTTGAAGGGCACAGATACGCAGTATTTT. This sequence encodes CASLSGTSVLKGTDTQYF.

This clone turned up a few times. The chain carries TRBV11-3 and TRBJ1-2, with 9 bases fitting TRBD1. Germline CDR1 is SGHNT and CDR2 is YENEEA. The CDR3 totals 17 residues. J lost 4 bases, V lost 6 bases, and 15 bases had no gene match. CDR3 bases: TGTGCCAGCAGTCGCACCACCCCGGGACAGGGATTCTATGGCTACACCTTC. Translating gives CASSRTTPGQGFYGYTF.

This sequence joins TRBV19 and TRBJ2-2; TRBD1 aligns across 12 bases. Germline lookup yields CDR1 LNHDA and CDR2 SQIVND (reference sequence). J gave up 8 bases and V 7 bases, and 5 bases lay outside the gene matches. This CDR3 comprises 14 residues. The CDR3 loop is CASIGTGGAGELFF. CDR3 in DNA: TGTGCCAGTATTGGGACAGGGGGCGCGGGGGAGCTGTTTTTT. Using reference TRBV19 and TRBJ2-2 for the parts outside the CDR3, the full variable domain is DGGITQSPKYLFRKEGQNVTLSCEQNLNHDAMYWYRQDPGQGLRLIYYSQIVNDFQKGDIAEGYSVSREKKESFPLTVTSAQKNPTAFYLCASIGTGGAGELFFGEGSRLTVL.

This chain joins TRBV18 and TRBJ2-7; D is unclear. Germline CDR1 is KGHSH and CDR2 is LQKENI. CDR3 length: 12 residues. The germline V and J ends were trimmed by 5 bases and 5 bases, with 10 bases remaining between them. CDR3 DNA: TGTGCCAGCTCAACCGAAACCCACGAGCAGTACTTC. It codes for CASSTETHEQYF.

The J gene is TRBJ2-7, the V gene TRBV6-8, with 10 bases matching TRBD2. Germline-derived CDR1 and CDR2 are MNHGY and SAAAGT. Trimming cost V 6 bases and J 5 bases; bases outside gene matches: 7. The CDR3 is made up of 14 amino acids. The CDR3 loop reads CASRASGSSHEQYF. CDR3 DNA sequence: TGTGCCAGCAGGGCTAGCGGGAGTTCCCACGAGCAGTACTTC.

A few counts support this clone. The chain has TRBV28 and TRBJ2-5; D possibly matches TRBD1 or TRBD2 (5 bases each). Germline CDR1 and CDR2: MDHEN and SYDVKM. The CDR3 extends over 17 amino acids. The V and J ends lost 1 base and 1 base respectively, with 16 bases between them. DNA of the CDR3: TGTGCCAGCAGTTTATTATTGGGGACGGAAACCCAAGAGACCCAGTACTTC. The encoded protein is CASSLLLGTETQETQYF. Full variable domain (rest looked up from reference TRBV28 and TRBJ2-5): DVKVTQSSRYLVKRTGEKVFLECVQDMDHENMFWYRQDPGLGLRLIYFSYDVKMKEKGDIPEGYSVSREKKERFSLILESASTNQTSMYLCASSLLLGTETQETQYFGPGTRLLVL.

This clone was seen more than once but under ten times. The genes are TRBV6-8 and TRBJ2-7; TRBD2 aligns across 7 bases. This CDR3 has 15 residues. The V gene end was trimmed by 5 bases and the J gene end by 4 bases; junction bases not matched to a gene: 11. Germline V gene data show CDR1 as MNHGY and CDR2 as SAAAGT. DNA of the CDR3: TGTGCCAGCAGTCTGGTGGGCGGGGGAGGTTACGAGCAGTACTTC. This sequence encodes CASSLVGGGGYEQYF.

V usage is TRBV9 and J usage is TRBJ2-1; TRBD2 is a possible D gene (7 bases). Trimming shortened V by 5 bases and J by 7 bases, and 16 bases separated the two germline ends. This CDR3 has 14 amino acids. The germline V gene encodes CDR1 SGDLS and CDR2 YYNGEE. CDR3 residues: CASSDRGALNEQFF. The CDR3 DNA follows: TGTGCCAGCAGTGATCGGGGGGCGCTTAATGAGCAGTTCTTC.

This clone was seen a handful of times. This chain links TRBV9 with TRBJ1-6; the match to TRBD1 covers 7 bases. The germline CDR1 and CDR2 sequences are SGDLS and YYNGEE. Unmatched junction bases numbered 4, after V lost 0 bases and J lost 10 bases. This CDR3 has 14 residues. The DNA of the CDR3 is TGTGCCAGCAGCGTAGGACAGGGAGGCTCACCCCTCCACTTT. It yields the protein CASSVGQGGSPLHF.

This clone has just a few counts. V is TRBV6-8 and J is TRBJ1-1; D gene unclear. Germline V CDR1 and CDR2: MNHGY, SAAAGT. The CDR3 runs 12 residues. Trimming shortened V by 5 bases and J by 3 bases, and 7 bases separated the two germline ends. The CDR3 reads CASSRGYTEAFF. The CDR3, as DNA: TGTGCCAGCAGTAGAGGTTACACTGAAGCTTTCTTT.

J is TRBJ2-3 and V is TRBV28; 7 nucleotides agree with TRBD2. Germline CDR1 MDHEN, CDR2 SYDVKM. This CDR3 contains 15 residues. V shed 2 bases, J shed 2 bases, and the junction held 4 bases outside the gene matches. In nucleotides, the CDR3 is TGTGCCAGCAGTTTAGGGCTAGCGGTCACAGATACGCAGTATTTT. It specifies CASSLGLAVTDTQYF. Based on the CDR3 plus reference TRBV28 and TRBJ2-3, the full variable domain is DVKVTQSSRYLVKRTGEKVFLECVQDMDHENMFWYRQDPGLGLRLIYFSYDVKMKEKGDIPEGYSVSREKKERFSLILESASTNQTSMYLCASSLGLAVTDTQYFGPGTRLTVL.